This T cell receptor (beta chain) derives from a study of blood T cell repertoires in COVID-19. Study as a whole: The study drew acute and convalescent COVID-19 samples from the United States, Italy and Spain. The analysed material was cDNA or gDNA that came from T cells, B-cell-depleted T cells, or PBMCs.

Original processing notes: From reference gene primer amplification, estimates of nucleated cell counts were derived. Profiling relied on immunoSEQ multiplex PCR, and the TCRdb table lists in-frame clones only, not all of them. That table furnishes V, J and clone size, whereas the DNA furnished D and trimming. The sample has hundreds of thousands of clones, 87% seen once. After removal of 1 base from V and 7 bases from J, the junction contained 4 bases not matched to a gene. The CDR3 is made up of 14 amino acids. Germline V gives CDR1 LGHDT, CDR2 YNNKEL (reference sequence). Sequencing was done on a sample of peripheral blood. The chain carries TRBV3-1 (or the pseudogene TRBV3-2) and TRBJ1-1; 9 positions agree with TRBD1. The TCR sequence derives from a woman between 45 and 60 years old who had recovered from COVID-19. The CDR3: CASSQGDRAGEAFF. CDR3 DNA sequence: TGTGCCAGCAGCCAAGGGGACAGGGCTGGTGAAGCTTTCTTT.